Here is one T cell receptor (beta chain) with its context. The antigen is unknown. The V end lost 0 bases, the J end lost 6 bases, and 11 bases lay between the germline ends. The CDR3 runs 15 residues. Looked up from germline, CDR1 is MNHEY and CDR2 is SVGAGI. PCR used 60 Vbeta primers and 13 Jbeta primers. Method: immunoSEQ multiplex PCR; TCRdb's copy keeps in-frame clones and lacks some. Of more than 100,000 clones listed, 55% to 75% are singletons. This entry is derived from a study of cytomegalovirus exposure and HLA in healthy donors. Overall study findings and caveats: The study dropped some indistinguishable V segments, TRBV6-2 and TRBV6-3 among them.

Specimen: PBMCs. The genes are TRBV6-5 and TRBJ2-2; D perhaps matches TRBD2 (5 bases). The TCR originated in a man aged 50 to 60 in good health and CMV-seropositive. The CDR3 nucleotides are TGTGCCAGCAGTTACTCGACTAAGGGATCCGGGGAGCTGTTTTTT. It is translated as CASSYSTKGSGELFF.